This TCR beta chain comes out of a study of cytomegalovirus exposure and HLA in healthy donors. Study-wide findings and caveats: Per published reports, the classifier diagnosed cytomegalovirus status with high specificity and sensitivity. Researchers counted around 180 TCR beta chains as cytomegalovirus-associated.

This clone was picked up one time. Its specificity is not known. TCRdb's table, derived via immunoSEQ multiplex PCR, lists solely in-frame clones and lacks some. This table holds roughly 180,000 clones, 84% found once. Germline V gene lookup returns CDR1 SGHAT and CDR2 FQNNGV. The CDR3 covers 17 residues. The ends lost 1 base at V and 0 bases at J; junction bases unmatched: 4. The genes are TRBV11-2 and TRBJ2-1, with TRBD2 identical over 9 bases. The receptor was derived from a man aged 18-30 years in good health and CMV-seropositive. The sequenced material came from PBMCs. The CDR3: CASSLGDSGSSYNEQFF. The CDR3 nucleotides are TGTGCCAGCAGCTTAGGGGATAGCGGGAGCTCCTACAATGAGCAGTTCTTC.